The rows below give T cell receptor beta chains drawn from one sample of a study of naive and memory T cell subsets. Each CDR3 protein gets one entry after TCRdb re-called the UMI-ligation and nested PCR reads with MiXCR. The data contain 140,000 to 150,000 distinct CDR3 sequences, around 15% of them singletons. Input material: naive CD4+ T cells from blood. The receptors originated from a human donor in good health. The CDR3 runs from the conserved cysteine through the conserved F or W. A D gene is named only where the DNA matches it firmly. The size field is filled for only some rows; it gives once, few, many or a size class.

size: .
D: TRBD2
J: TRBJ2-7
V: TRBV28
DNA: TGTGCCAGCAGAAACTACAAGCTAGCGGGGGACTCCTACGAGCAGTACTTC
CDR3: CASRNYKLAGDSYEQYF

size: .
D: .
J: TRBJ2-5
V: TRBV6-5
DNA: TGTGCCAGCAGTTACTCGGCGGGGACACCCCCGCCCCAAGAGACCCAGTACTTC
CDR3: CASSYSAGTPPPQETQYF

size: many
D: TRBD2
J: TRBJ2-7
V: TRBV12-5
DNA: TGTGCTAGTGGCTCAGGGAAGGGCTGGGTGATAGCGGGAGATCCCTCCTACGAGCAGTACTTC
CDR3: CASGSGKGWVIAGDPSYEQYF

size: few
D: TRBD2
J: TRBJ2-5
V: TRBV30
DNA: TGTGCCTGGACCCCGGTAGGACTAGCGCCCGGGGAGACCCAGTACTTC
CDR3: CAWTPVGLAPGETQYF

size: many
D: .
J: TRBJ2-3
V: TRBV20-1
DNA: TGCAGTGCTAGAGTGGGCTCCACAGATACGCAGTATTTT
CDR3: CSARVGSTDTQYF

size: few
D: .
J: TRBJ2-3
V: TRBV28
DNA: TGTGCCAGCAGTTTTATGCGGTCTTGGATGGATACGCAGTATTTT
CDR3: CASSFMRSWMDTQYF

size: .
D: TRBD2
J: TRBJ2-3
V: TRBV5-5
DNA: TGTGCCAGCAGCTGGAAACTAGCGGAGAGCACAGATACGCAGTATTTT
CDR3: CASSWKLAESTDTQYF

size: .
D: .
J: TRBJ2-3
V: TRBV12-3/TRBV12-4
DNA: TGTGCCAGCAGTTTAGCGGGATGGGGCACAGATACGCAGTATTTT
CDR3: CASSLAGWGTDTQYF

size: few
D: .
J: TRBJ2-7
V: TRBV12-3/TRBV12-4
DNA: TGTGCCAGCAGCCGACTCTACGAGCAGTACTTC
CDR3: CASSRLYEQYF

size: few
D: .
J: TRBJ2-3
V: TRBV12-3/TRBV12-4
DNA: TGTGCCAGCAGCCCCGGACCAGATACGCAGTATTTT
CDR3: CASSPGPDTQYF

size: .
D: TRBD2
J: TRBJ2-7
V: TRBV5-4
DNA: TGTGCCAGCAGCCCGACGGGACTAGCGGGAGGATACGAGCAGTACTTC
CDR3: CASSPTGLAGGYEQYF

size: .
D: .
J: TRBJ2-1
V: TRBV11-2
DNA: TGTGCCAGCACCAAGGCGGCAGGGTCCTACAATGAGCAGTTCTTC
CDR3: CASTKAAGSYNEQFF

size: .
D: .
J: TRBJ1-4
V: TRBV7-9
DNA: TGTGCCAGCAGCTTAAGCGGTCCGGGGGCCTCAACTAATGAAAAACTGTTTTTT
CDR3: CASSLSGPGASTNEKLFF

size: .
D: .
J: TRBJ2-6
V: TRBV28
DNA: TGTGCCAGCAGCCCACACACAGGGTCGGGGGCCAACGTCCTGACTTTC
CDR3: CASSPHTGSGANVLTF

size: few
D: TRBD2
J: TRBJ2-2
V: TRBV2
DNA: TGTGCCGGAACGGGACTAGCGGGAGCAATCTTAGGCGCCGGGGAGCTGTTTTTT
CDR3: CAGTGLAGAILGAGELFF

size: .
D: TRBD1
J: TRBJ1-3
V: TRBV5-1
DNA: TGCGCCAGCAGCTGGTGGACAGGGTCTGGAAACACCATATATTTT
CDR3: CASSWWTGSGNTIYF

size: few
D: TRBD1
J: TRBJ2-7
V: TRBV30
DNA: TGTGCCTGGACCATCGGGACAGGCGGCCGCGGAGGTGTTTCCTACGAGCAGTACTTC
CDR3: CAWTIGTGGRGGVSYEQYF

size: few
D: .
J: TRBJ2-1
V: TRBV2
DNA: TGTGCCAGCACACCGATCGGCTCCTACAATGAGCAGTTCTTC
CDR3: CASTPIGSYNEQFF

size: .
D: TRBD2
J: TRBJ2-7
V: TRBV28
DNA: TGTGCCAGCAGCCCGGGGGGGGCCTACGAGCAGTACTTC
CDR3: CASSPGGAYEQYF

size: few
D: .
J: TRBJ2-7
V: TRBV20-1
DNA: TGCAGTGCTAGAGATGCATATCAATCCTACGAGCAGTACTTC
CDR3: CSARDAYQSYEQYF

size: many
D: TRBD2
J: TRBJ2-3
V: TRBV5-1
DNA: TGCGCCAGCAGCTTCGCCCTAGCGGGAGTCTCTACAGATACGCAGTATTTT
CDR3: CASSFALAGVSTDTQYF

size: few
D: TRBD2
J: TRBJ2-1
V: TRBV27
DNA: TGTGCCAGCAGTCTGTGGACTAGCGGAAATGAGCAGTTCTTC
CDR3: CASSLWTSGNEQFF

size: many
D: .
J: TRBJ2-1
V: TRBV6-1
DNA: TGTGCCAGCACCTTAGCCTACAATGAGCAGTTCTTC
CDR3: CASTLAYNEQFF

size: many
D: .
J: TRBJ2-1
V: TRBV5-1
DNA: TGCGCCAGCAGCTCGATCAGTAGCTCCTACAATGAGCAGTTCTTC
CDR3: CASSSISSSYNEQFF

size: .
D: TRBD1
J: TRBJ1-1
V: TRBV6-6
DNA: TGTGCCAGCACATCAGGGACAGGTGAAGCTTTCTTT
CDR3: CASTSGTGEAFF

size: .
D: .
J: TRBJ2-2
V: TRBV6-4
DNA: TGTGCCAGCAGTGAGCGGGAAGGCACCGGGGAGCTGTTTTTT
CDR3: CASSEREGTGELFF

size: .
D: .
J: TRBJ2-1
V: TRBV3-1
DNA: TGTGCCAGCAGCCAAGATTTTAGGAGGGCTGGGTACAATGAGCAGTTCTTC
CDR3: CASSQDFRRAGYNEQFF

size: .
D: .
J: TRBJ2-1
V: TRBV29-1
DNA: TGCAGCGTTGAATCCGACAGTTACAATGAGCAGTTCTTC
CDR3: CSVESDSYNEQFF

size: .
D: .
J: TRBJ2-3
V: TRBV7-8
DNA: TGTGCCAGCAGCTTAGAGTGGACCGACACAGATACGCAGTATTTT
CDR3: CASSLEWTDTDTQYF

size: .
D: TRBD1
J: TRBJ1-2
V: TRBV4-1
DNA: TGCGCCCAAACAGCAAGGCCAATATTGGACCGGGACAGGTGGTATGGCTACACCTTC
CDR3: CAQTARPILDRDRWYGYTF

size: few
D: .
J: TRBJ1-4
V: TRBV6-5
DNA: TGTGCCAGCAGTTACGGAAGGGGGGCACCTAATGAAAAACTGTTTTTT
CDR3: CASSYGRGAPNEKLFF

size: few
D: .
J: TRBJ1-6
V: TRBV7-2
DNA: TGTGCCAGCAGCATCGGGCTGCCCGGCCTTTCACCCCTCCACTTT
CDR3: CASSIGLPGLSPLHF

size: .
D: .
J: TRBJ2-2
V: TRBV2
DNA: TGTGCCAGCAGTATCTGGCCAGCGAACACCGGGGAGCTGTTTTTT
CDR3: CASSIWPANTGELFF

size: once
D: .
J: TRBJ2-5
V: TRBV7-2
DNA: TGTGCCAGCAGCTTCGAGGGAGGTAAAGAGACCCAGTACTTC
CDR3: CASSFEGGKETQYF

size: .
D: .
J: TRBJ2-5
V: TRBV20-1
DNA: TGCAGTGCAAGACAGCCAGGAGGAGAGACCCAGTACTTC
CDR3: CSARQPGGETQYF

size: few
D: .
J: TRBJ1-3
V: TRBV7-8
DNA: TGTGCCAGCAGCTTAGTTAGGGCCGACTCTGGAAACACCATATATTTT
CDR3: CASSLVRADSGNTIYF

size: .
D: TRBD1
J: TRBJ1-2
V: TRBV20-1
DNA: TGCAGTGCTACCGAGGGGACAGGGCCTATCTATGGCTACACCTTC
CDR3: CSATEGTGPIYGYTF

size: few
D: TRBD2
J: TRBJ2-5
V: TRBV5-1
DNA: TGCGCCAGCAGCCCACTAGCGGGAGGAAAAGAGACCCAGTACTTC
CDR3: CASSPLAGGKETQYF

size: few
D: .
J: TRBJ1-2
V: TRBV20-1
DNA: TGCAGTGCTAGGATACAGGAGGGACACTATGGCTACACCTTC
CDR3: CSARIQEGHYGYTF

size: few
D: .
J: TRBJ2-1
V: TRBV6-2/TRBV6-3
DNA: TGTGCCACCCGACCCTGGCGGGGATTAAGCTCCTACAATGAGCAGTTCTTC
CDR3: CATRPWRGLSSYNEQFF

size: few
D: .
J: TRBJ1-1
V: TRBV5-1
DNA: TGCGCCAGCAGCTTGGCCGATCGCATGAACACTGAAGCTTTCTTT
CDR3: CASSLADRMNTEAFF

size: .
D: .
J: TRBJ2-7
V: TRBV25-1
DNA: TGTGCCAGCAGCACTATGACAGTTTCCTACGAGCAGTACTTC
CDR3: CASSTMTVSYEQYF

size: few
D: TRBD2
J: TRBJ2-1
V: TRBV12-3/TRBV12-4
DNA: TGTGCCAGCAGCCGCACAACCTGGACTAGCGAGTGGAATGAGCAGTTCTTC
CDR3: CASSRTTWTSEWNEQFF

size: .
D: .
J: TRBJ2-1
V: TRBV28
DNA: TGTGCCAGCAGTTTGGCTAGCCTTACTTCCCCGGGGTACAATGAGCAGTTCTTC
CDR3: CASSLASLTSPGYNEQFF

size: many
D: .
J: TRBJ2-7
V: TRBV7-2
DNA: TGTGCCAGCAGCTTAGCAAGACTTACGTACGAGCAGTACTTC
CDR3: CASSLARLTYEQYF

size: few
D: .
J: TRBJ2-2
V: TRBV5-1
DNA: TGCGCCAGCAGCCCAAGACTGGCAGGGACCGGGGAGCTGTTTTTT
CDR3: CASSPRLAGTGELFF

size: once
D: .
J: TRBJ2-5
V: TRBV30
DNA: TGTGCCTGGAGTGCGGACGCCCCGGGGACCCAGTACTTC
CDR3: CAWSADAPGTQYF

size: .
D: TRBD2
J: TRBJ2-1
V: TRBV7-9
DNA: TGTGCCAGCAGCGACCGACTAGCCGGAGTTCTTAATGAGCAGTTCTTC
CDR3: CASSDRLAGVLNEQFF

size: .
D: TRBD1
J: TRBJ1-2
V: TRBV12-3/TRBV12-4
DNA: TGTGCCAGCAGTGGGTATGACAGGGGGCTCGGCTACACCTTC
CDR3: CASSGYDRGLGYTF

size: .
D: .
J: TRBJ2-2
V: TRBV5-1
DNA: TGCGCCAGCAGCTCGGCGGGGCAGGCGAACACCGGGGAGCTGTTTTTT
CDR3: CASSSAGQANTGELFF

size: few
D: .
J: TRBJ1-5
V: TRBV7-2
DNA: TGTGCCAGCAGCTTATCCTTCAGGACTCATCAGCCCCAGCATTTT
CDR3: CASSLSFRTHQPQHF

size: .
D: TRBD2
J: TRBJ2-5
V: TRBV7-9
DNA: TGTGCCAGCAGCCGGGGACTAGCGGGGAGCGGAGAGACCCAGTACTTC
CDR3: CASSRGLAGSGETQYF

size: .
D: .
J: TRBJ2-7
V: TRBV7-2
DNA: TGTGCCAGCAGCTTAGGTAGGCTAGAGTACTACGAGCAGTACTTC
CDR3: CASSLGRLEYYEQYF

size: few
D: .
J: TRBJ2-1
V: TRBV19
DNA: TGTGCCAGTAGTATATTTGGGAGAGGGCCTTTTGAGCAGTTCTTC
CDR3: CASSIFGRGPFEQFF

size: few
D: .
J: TRBJ2-2
V: TRBV6-1
DNA: TGTGCCAGCAGAGCGGCTACAAACACCGGGGAGCTGTTTTTT
CDR3: CASRAATNTGELFF